These T cell receptor beta chains were read from a single sample in a study of T cell repertoires in cytomegalovirus infection. Via MiXCR, TCRdb re-called the reads, giving one row per CDR3 protein. The repertoire holds 90,000 to 110,000 distinct CDR3 sequences, with around 29% as singletons. Their recognized antigens are unknown. The source was CD8+ T cells from cultured PBMCs, collected from culture after CMV antigen stimulation. Every receptor here comes from a human donor in good health (CMV status not recorded). Some clones in this sample may be carry-over from other donors' samples. Each CDR3 is given with its conserved first and last residue. The D gene is left open where the match is weak. Expanded clones are given a class, and other clones once, few, many or no size at all.

clone size	D gene	V gene	J gene	CDR3 DNA	CDR3 protein
NA	NA	TRBV15	TRBJ2-7	TGTGCCACCAGCAGAGTGGGGGACGGATCCTACGAGCAGTACTTC	CATSRVGDGSYEQYF
few	TRBD2	TRBV24-1	TRBJ2-1	TGTGCCACCAGTGACCTTCTAGCGGATGAGCAGTTCTTC	CATSDLLADEQFF
many	NA	TRBV28	TRBJ2-3	TGTGCCAGCAGTTTATTTTGGGGTTCCACAGATACGCAGTATTTT	CASSLFWGSTDTQYF
few	NA	TRBV28	TRBJ1-1	TGTGCCAGCAGTTTTAGGGTGAACACTGAAGCTTTCTTT	CASSFRVNTEAFF
NA	NA	TRBV30	TRBJ2-1	TGTGCCTGGAGCGGTAGGCAGGGGAGTCGGTCCTACAATGAGCAGTTCTTC	CAWSGRQGSRSYNEQFF
NA	NA	TRBV4-1	TRBJ2-1	TGCGCCAGCAGCCAAGGAGGGCGGAATGAGCAGTTCTTC	CASSQGGRNEQFF
once	TRBD1	TRBV7-6	TRBJ1-1	TGTGCCAGCAGCCCAGGACAGGGCCTGTACACTGAAGCTTTCTTT	CASSPGQGLYTEAFF
NA	TRBD1	TRBV28	TRBJ2-5	TGTGCCAGCAGCCGTGGACAGGGGTTTTTAGGGACCCAGTACTTC	CASSRGQGFLGTQYF
NA	NA	TRBV20-1	TRBJ1-2	TGCAGTGCTAGAGTTTTTGACGAAGGGGGTTTGGAGGGCTACACCTTC	CSARVFDEGGLEGYTF
many	TRBD2	TRBV7-8	TRBJ2-7	TGTGCCAGCAGCCTCGCTTTCCTAGCGGGGAGTTACGAGCAGTACTTC	CASSLAFLAGSYEQYF
few	NA	TRBV6-5	TRBJ1-6	TGTGCCACGGGGGCGGAAGAGAATTCACCCCTCCACTTT	CATGAEENSPLHF
many	NA	TRBV12-3/TRBV12-4	TRBJ2-7	TGTGCCAGCAGCACTCGAGACAGGATCTACGAGCAGTACTTC	CASSTRDRIYEQYF
NA	NA	TRBV20-1	TRBJ1-6	TGCAGTGCTAGACCCCTTCTCGGGAATTCACCCCTCCACTTT	CSARPLLGNSPLHF
NA	NA	TRBV7-6	TRBJ2-5	TGTGCCAGCAGCCCCACTAGCTCACAAGAGACCCAGTACTTC	CASSPTSSQETQYF
few	TRBD1	TRBV7-9	TRBJ2-1	TGTGCCAGCAGCAACACCCGGGACAGGCGATACAATGAGCAGTTCTTC	CASSNTRDRRYNEQFF
NA	TRBD1	TRBV28	TRBJ2-2	TGTGCCAGCAGTAACCCCGGGACAGGTCATACCGGGGAGCTGTTTTTT	CASSNPGTGHTGELFF
many	NA	TRBV27	TRBJ2-7	TGTGCCAGCAGTTTCGGGCTGATCTACGAGCAGTACTTC	CASSFGLIYEQYF
NA	NA	TRBV2	TRBJ1-1	TGTGCCAGCAGTGACCAGGGTACGACTGAAGCTTTCTTT	CASSDQGTTEAFF
many	TRBD1	TRBV3-1	TRBJ1-2	TGTGCCAGCAGCCCGAGAGGACAGGGATATGGCTACACCTTC	CASSPRGQGYGYTF
few	NA	TRBV2	TRBJ2-1	TGTGCCAGCAGTGAAGGACTAGGGACCTCCGATGAGCAGTTCTTC	CASSEGLGTSDEQFF
NA	TRBD1	TRBV4-1	TRBJ1-1	TGCGCCAGCAGCCAAGGATGGGGACAGTCGGACACTGAAGCTTTCTTT	CASSQGWGQSDTEAFF
few	TRBD2	TRBV7-9	TRBJ2-5	TGTGCCAGCAGCTTACCTCAACGGACTAGCGATGAATCCCTCAAAGAGACCCAGTACTTC	CASSLPQRTSDESLKETQYF
few	TRBD1	TRBV6-1	TRBJ1-1	TGTGCCAGCCCCAGGGGGGACACTGAAGCTTTCTTT	CASPRGDTEAFF
once	TRBD2	TRBV19	TRBJ2-1	TGTGCCAGTAGTATTTCTAGCGGGGGGGCCCGGGAGCAGTTCTTC	CASSISSGGAREQFF
many	NA	TRBV7-2	TRBJ2-1	TGTGCCAGCAGCCAAACTCGGGGGTCCGGGGATGAGCAGTTCTTC	CASSQTRGSGDEQFF
NA	TRBD2	TRBV18	TRBJ2-2	TGTGCCAGCTCCCCGTATTATCCGGGGGGGCCCGCGAACACCGGGGAGCTGTTTTTT	CASSPYYPGGPANTGELFF
NA	NA	TRBV9	TRBJ2-7	TGTGCCAGCAGCGTAGCGTCGACGAACCGATACGAGCAGTACTTC	CASSVASTNRYEQYF
few	NA	TRBV4-1	TRBJ1-2	TGCGCCAGCAGCCAAGTGACAGCTAACTATGGCTACACCTTC	CASSQVTANYGYTF
few	NA	TRBV7-9	TRBJ1-4	TGTGCCAGCAGCCCACCTGCAGGGGCAACTAATGAAAAACTGTTTTTT	CASSPPAGATNEKLFF
many	TRBD1	TRBV28	TRBJ2-2	TGTGCCAGCAGTGAGCCGGGACAGGGGTCCGGGGAGCTGTTTTTT	CASSEPGQGSGELFF
many	TRBD2	TRBV7-2	TRBJ2-5	TGTGCCAGCAGCGTAAGCGGGGGGGCTCTAGAGACCCAGTACTTC	CASSVSGGALETQYF
NA	TRBD1	TRBV4-1	TRBJ2-7	TGCGCCAGCAGCCAACTGGATCGACAGGGGGCCTACGAGCAGTACTTC	CASSQLDRQGAYEQYF
NA	TRBD1	TRBV19	TRBJ2-7	TGTGCCAGTACTCCCGCCGGGACAGGGTTCCACGAGCAGTACTTC	CASTPAGTGFHEQYF
few	NA	TRBV7-9	TRBJ2-6	TGTGCCAGCAGCTACACACGGAACTCTGGGGCCAACGTCCTGACTTTC	CASSYTRNSGANVLTF
few	TRBD1	TRBV14	TRBJ1-5	TGTGCCAGCAGCCCTCGACAGGGGGATCAGCCCCAGCATTTT	CASSPRQGDQPQHF
few	TRBD1	TRBV12-3/TRBV12-4	TRBJ1-2	TGTGCCAGCCGAGTGAGGGACAGCCTACGTTATGGCTACACCTTC	CASRVRDSLRYGYTF
NA	NA	TRBV11-2	TRBJ2-2	TGTGCCAGCAGCAGGGGGAGCACCGGGGAGCTGTTTTTT	CASSRGSTGELFF